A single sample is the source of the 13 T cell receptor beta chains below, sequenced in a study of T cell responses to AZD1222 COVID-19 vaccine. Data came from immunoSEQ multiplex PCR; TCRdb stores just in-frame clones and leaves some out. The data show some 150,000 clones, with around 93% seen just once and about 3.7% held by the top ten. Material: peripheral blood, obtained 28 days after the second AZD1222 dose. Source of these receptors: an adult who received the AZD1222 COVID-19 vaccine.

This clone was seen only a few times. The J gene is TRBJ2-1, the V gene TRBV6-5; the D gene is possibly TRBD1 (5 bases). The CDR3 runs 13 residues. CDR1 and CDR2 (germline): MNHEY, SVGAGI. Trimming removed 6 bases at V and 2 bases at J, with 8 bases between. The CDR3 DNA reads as TGTGCCAGCAGCCCGACAGCCTACAATGAGCAGTTCTTC. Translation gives CASSPTAYNEQFF.

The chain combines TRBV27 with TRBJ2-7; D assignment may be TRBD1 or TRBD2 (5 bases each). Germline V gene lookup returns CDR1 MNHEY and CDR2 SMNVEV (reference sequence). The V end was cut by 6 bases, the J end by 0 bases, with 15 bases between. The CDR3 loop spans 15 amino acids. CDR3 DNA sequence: TGTGCCAGCAGCCCTGGGACCCCGAGCTCCTACGAGCAGTACTTC. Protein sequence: CASSPGTPSSYEQYF.

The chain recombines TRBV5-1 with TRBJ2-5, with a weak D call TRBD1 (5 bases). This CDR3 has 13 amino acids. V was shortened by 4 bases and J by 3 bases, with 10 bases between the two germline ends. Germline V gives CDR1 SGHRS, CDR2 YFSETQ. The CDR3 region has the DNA TGCGCCAGCAGCCCCGGACAAGAAGAGACCCAGTACTTC. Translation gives CASSPGQEETQYF. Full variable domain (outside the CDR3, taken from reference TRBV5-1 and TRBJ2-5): KAGVTQTPRYLIKTRGQQVTLSCSPISGHRSVSWYQQTPGQGLQFLFEYFSETQRNKGNFPGRFSGRQFSNSRSEMNVSTLELGDSALYLCASSPGQEETQYFGPGTRLLVL.

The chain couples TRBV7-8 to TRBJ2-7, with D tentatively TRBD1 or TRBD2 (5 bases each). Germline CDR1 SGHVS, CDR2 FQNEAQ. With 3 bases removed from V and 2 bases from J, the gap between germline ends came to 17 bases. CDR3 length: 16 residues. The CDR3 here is CASSFMVGVRPYEQYF. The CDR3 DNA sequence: TGTGCCAGCAGCTTTATGGTGGGGGTTAGACCCTACGAGCAGTACTTC. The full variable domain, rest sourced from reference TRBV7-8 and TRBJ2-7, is GAGVSQSPRYKVAKRGQDVALRCDPISGHVSLFWYQQALGQGPEFLTYFQNEAQLDKSGLPSDRFFAERPEGSVSTLKIQRTQQEDSAVYLCASSFMVGVRPYEQYFGPGTRLTVT.

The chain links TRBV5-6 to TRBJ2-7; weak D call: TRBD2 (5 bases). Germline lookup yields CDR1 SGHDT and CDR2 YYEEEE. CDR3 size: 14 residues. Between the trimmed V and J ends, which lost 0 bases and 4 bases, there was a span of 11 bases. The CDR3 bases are TGTGCCAGCAGCTTGGGCCCCCCGGGATACGAGCAGTACTTC. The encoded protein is CASSLGPPGYEQYF.

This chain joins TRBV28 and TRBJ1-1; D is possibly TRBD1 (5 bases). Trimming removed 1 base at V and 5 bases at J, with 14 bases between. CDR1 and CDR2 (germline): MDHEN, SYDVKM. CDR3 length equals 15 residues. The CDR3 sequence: CASSLSQGGWTEAFF. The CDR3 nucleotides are TGTGCCAGCAGTTTATCTCAGGGTGGATGGACTGAAGCTTTCTTT.

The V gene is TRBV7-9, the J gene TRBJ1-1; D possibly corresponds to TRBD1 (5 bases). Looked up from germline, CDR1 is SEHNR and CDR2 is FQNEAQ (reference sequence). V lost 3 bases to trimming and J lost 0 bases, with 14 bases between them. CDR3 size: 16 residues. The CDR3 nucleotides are TGTGCCAGCAGCTTGGGGCCCCCCTTAATGAACACTGAAGCTTTCTTT. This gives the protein CASSLGPPLMNTEAFF.

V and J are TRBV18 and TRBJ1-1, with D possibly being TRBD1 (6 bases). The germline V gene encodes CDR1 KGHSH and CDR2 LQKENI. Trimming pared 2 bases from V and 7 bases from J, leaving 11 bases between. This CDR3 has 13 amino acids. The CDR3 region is CASSPDRWSEAFF. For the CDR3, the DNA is TGTGCCAGCTCACCAGACAGGTGGAGTGAAGCTTTCTTT.

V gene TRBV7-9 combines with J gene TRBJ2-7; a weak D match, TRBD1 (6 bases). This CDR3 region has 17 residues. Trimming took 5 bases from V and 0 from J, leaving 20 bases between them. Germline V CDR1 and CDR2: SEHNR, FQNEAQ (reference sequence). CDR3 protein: CASSPPKGDENSYEQYF. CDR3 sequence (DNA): TGTGCCAGCAGCCCCCCTAAGGGGGACGAGAACTCCTACGAGCAGTACTTC.

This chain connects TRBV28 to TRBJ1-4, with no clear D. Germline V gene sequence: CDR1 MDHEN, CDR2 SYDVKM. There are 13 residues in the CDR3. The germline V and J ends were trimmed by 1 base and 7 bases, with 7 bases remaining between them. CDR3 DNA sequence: TGTGCCAGCAGTTTATACCCCCCTGAAAAACTGTTTTTT. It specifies CASSLYPPEKLFF.

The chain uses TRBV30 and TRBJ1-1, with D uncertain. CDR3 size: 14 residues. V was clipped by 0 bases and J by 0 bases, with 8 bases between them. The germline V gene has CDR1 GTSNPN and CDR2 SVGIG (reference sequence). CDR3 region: CAWSVSDLNTEAFF. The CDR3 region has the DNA TGTGCCTGGAGTGTATCTGACTTGAACACTGAAGCTTTCTTT.

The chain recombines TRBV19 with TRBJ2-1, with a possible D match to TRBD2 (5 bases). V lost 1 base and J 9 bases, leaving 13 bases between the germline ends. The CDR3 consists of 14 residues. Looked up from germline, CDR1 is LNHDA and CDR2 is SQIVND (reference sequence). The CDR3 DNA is TGTGCCAGTAGTATAGGTCCACCCGCGGGTGAGCAGTTCTTC. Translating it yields CASSIGPPAGEQFF. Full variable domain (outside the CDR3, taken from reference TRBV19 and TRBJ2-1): DGGITQSPKYLFRKEGQNVTLSCEQNLNHDAMYWYRQDPGQGLRLIYYSQIVNDFQKGDIAEGYSVSREKKESFPLTVTSAQKNPTAFYLCASSIGPPAGEQFFGPGTRLTVL.

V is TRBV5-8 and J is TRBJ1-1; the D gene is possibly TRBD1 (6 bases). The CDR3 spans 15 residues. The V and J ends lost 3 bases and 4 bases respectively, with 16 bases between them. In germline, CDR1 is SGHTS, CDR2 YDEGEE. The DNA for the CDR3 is TGTGCCAGCAGCTCTTGGTTGGGGGGCCGCACTGAAGCTTTCTTT. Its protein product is CASSSWLGGRTEAFF. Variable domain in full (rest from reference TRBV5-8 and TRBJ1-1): EAGVTQSPTHLIKTRGQQATLRCSPISGHTSVYWYQQALGLGLQFLLWYDEGEERNRGNFPPRFSGRQFPNYSSELNVNALELEDSALYLCASSSWLGGRTEAFFGQGTRLTVV.